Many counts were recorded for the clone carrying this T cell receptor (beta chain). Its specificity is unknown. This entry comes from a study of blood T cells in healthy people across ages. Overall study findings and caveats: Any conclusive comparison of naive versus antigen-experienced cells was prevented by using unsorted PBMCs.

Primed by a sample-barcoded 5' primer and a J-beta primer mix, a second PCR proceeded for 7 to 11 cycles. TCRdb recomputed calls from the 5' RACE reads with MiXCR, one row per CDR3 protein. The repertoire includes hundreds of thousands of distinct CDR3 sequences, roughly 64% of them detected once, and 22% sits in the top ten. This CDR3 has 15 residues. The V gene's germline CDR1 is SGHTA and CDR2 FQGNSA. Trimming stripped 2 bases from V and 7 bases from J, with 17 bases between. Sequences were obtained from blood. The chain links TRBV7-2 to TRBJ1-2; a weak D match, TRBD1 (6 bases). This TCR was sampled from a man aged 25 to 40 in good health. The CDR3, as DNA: TGTGCCAGCAGCTTAACGGGGGGCTTGGCTGGTGGCTACACCTTC. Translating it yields CASSLTGGLAGGYTF.